What follows are 7 T cell receptor beta chains derived from one specimen sequenced in a study of T-cell reconstitution after alpha-beta-depleted transplantation in children. During its preparation, the TCRbeta library received unique molecular identifiers. One entry per CDR3 protein, called by TCRdb with MiXCR from the PCR reads. The table includes some 110,000 distinct CDR3 sequences, 10% to 13% detected once. Sequences were derived from PBMCs, sampled before TCRalphabeta/CD19-depleted stem cell transplant. These receptors originate from a boy under 10 years old with acute lymphoblastic leukemia, due to receive a stem cell transplant.

This clonotype was counted only a few times. This chain connects TRBV20-1 to TRBJ2-7; 9 bases align to TRBD2. The CDR3 consists of 14 residues. V lost 6 bases to trimming and J lost 5 bases; unmatched junction nucleotides: 11. Germline V gene lookup returns CDR1 DFQATT and CDR2 SNEGSKA (reference sequence). The CDR3 nucleotides read TGCAGTGCACCCGATAGCGGGAGTAGCCACGAGCAGTACTTC. This gives the protein CSAPDSGSSHEQYF.

This clonotype has just one count. No conserved phenylalanine or tryptophan ends this CDR3, so it is likely a read error. V and J are TRBV25-1 and TRBJ2-1, with TRBD2 identical over 7 bases. Per the germline V gene, CDR1 is MGHDK and CDR2 is SYGVNS. The CDR3 is 17 residues long. V lost 4 bases, J lost 0 bases, and 9 bases stayed unmatched. CDR3 DNA: TGTGCCAGCAGTGGGGGTTTTGGCGGGGGCTCCTACAATGAGCAGTTCTAC. It is translated as CASSGGFGGGSYNEQFY.

Ten or more counts support this clonotype. V gene TRBV5-1 combines with J gene TRBJ2-1; D remains ambiguous. This CDR3 comprises 15 residues. Germline assignment: CDR1 SGHRS and CDR2 YFSETQ. The germline V and J ends were trimmed by 0 bases and 7 bases, with 14 bases remaining between them. CDR3 in amino acids: CASSLENMYGNEQFF. The DNA of the CDR3 is TGCGCCAGCAGCTTGGAAAATATGTATGGGAATGAGCAGTTCTTC.

V is TRBV6-5 and J is TRBJ1-6; D remains unclear. The ends were cut back, 5 bases at V and 4 bases at J, with 9 bases in the middle. The CDR3 loop spans 14 amino acids. Per germline, CDR1 MNHEY and CDR2 SVGAGI. The DNA for the CDR3 is TGTGCCAGCAGTAGGACGGGTTATAATTCACCCCTCCACTTT. Translation gives CASSRTGYNSPLHF.

The V and J genes are TRBV11-3 and TRBJ2-2; perhaps TRBD1 as D (5 bases). This CDR3 has 15 amino acids. CDR1 and CDR2 from the germline V gene are SGHNT and YENEEA. The V gene lost 5 bases and the J gene lost 0 bases, with 10 bases spanning the gap. The CDR3 loop reads CASSPGSANTGELFF. CDR3 nucleotide sequence: TGTGCCAGCAGCCCAGGGTCCGCGAACACCGGGGAGCTGTTTTTT.

This clonotype was recorded at least ten times. V usage is TRBV10-3 and J usage is TRBJ2-7, with D uncertain. The CDR3 runs to 13 residues. The germline V gene has CDR1 ENHRY and CDR2 SYGVKD. With 0 bases removed from V and 4 bases from J, the gap between germline ends came to 7 bases. DNA of the CDR3: TGTGCCATCAGTGAGTCCATCACATACGAGCAGTACTTC. Translation gives CAISESITYEQYF.

The CDR3 bases are TGTGCCAGCAGTTTTTGGTCTGTGGGCGGGGAGCTGTTTTTT. Amino acid sequence: CASSFWSVGGELFF. The chain joins TRBV27 to TRBJ2-2; D uncertain. The V end was cut by 3 bases, the J end by 7 bases, with 12 bases between. This CDR3 region has 14 residues. CDR1 is MNHEY and CDR2 is SMNVEV in the germline V gene (reference sequence).